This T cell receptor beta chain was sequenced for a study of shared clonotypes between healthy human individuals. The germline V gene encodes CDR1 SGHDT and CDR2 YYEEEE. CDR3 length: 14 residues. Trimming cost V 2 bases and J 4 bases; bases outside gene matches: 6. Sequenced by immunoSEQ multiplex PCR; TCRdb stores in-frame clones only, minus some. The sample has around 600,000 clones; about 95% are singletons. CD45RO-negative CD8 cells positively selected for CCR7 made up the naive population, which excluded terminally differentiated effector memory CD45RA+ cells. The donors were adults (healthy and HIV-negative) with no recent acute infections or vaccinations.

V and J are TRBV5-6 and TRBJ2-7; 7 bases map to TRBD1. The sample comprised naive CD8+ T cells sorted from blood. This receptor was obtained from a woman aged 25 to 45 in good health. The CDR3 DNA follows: TGTGCCAGCAGCTTCCGGGACAGAATATACGAGCAGTACTTC. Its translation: CASSFRDRIYEQYF.